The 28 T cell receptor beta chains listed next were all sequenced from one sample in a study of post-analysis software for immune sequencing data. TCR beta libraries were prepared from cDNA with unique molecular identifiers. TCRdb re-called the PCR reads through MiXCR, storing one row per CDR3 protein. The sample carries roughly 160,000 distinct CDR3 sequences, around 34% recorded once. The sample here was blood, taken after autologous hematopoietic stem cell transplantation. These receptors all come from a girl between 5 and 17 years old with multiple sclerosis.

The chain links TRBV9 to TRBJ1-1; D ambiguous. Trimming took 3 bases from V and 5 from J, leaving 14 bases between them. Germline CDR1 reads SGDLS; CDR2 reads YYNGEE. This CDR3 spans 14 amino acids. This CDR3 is CASSGGRPGTEAFF. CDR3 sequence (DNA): TGTGCCAGCAGCGGAGGAAGGCCTGGGACTGAAGCTTTCTTT.

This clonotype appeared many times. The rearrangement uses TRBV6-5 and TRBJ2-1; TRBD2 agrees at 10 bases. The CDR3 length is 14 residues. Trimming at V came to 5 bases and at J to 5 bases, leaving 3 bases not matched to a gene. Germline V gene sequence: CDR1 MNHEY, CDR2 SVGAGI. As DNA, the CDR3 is TGTGCCAGCAGTGTCGGACTAGCGGACAATGAGCAGTTCTTC. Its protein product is CASSVGLADNEQFF.

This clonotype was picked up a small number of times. CDR3 loop: CAIRERLLNEQYF. The CDR3 DNA is TGTGCCATCAGGGAGCGCCTTTTGAACGAGCAGTACTTC. The chain is built from TRBV10-3 and TRBJ2-7; D is unresolved. V gave up 6 bases and J gave up 5 bases, with 14 bases separating them. There are 13 residues in the CDR3. The germline gives CDR1 ENHRY, CDR2 SYGVKD.

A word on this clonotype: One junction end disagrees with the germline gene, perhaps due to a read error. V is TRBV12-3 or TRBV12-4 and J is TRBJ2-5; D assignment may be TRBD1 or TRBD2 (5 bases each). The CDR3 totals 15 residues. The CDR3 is CANSSGADHQETQYF. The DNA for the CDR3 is TGTGCCAACAGTTCCGGGGCAGACCACCAAGAGACCCAGTACTTC.

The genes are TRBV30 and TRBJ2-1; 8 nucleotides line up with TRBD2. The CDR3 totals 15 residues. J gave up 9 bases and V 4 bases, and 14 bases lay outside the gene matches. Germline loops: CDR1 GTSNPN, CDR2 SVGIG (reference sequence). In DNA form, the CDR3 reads TGTGCCTGGAATCAGGGACTAGGCGGGGTCAGTGAGCAGTTCTTC. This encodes CAWNQGLGGVSEQFF.

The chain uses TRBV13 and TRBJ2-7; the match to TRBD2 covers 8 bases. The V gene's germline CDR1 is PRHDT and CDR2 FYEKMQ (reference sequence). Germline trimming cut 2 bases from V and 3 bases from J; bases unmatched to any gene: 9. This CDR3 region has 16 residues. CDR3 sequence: CASSLRAGGHHYEQYF. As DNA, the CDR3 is TGTGCCAGCAGCTTAAGGGCGGGAGGCCACCACTACGAGCAGTACTTC.

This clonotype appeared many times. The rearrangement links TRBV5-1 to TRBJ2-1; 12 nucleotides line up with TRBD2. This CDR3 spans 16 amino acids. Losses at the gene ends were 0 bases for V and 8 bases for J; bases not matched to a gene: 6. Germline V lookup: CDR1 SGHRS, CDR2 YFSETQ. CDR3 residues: CASSLGLAGVRDEQFF. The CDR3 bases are TGCGCCAGCAGCTTGGGACTAGCGGGAGTACGGGATGAGCAGTTCTTC. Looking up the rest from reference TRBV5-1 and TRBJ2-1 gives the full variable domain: KAGVTQTPRYLIKTRGQQVTLSCSPISGHRSVSWYQQTPGQGLQFLFEYFSETQRNKGNFPGRFSGRQFSNSRSEMNVSTLELGDSALYLCASSLGLAGVRDEQFFGPGTRLTVL.

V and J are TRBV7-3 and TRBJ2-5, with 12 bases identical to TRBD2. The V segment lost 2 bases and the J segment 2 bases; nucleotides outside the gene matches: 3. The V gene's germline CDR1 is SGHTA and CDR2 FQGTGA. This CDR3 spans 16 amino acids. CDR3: CASSLGLAGRQETQYF. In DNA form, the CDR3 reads TGTGCCAGCAGCTTAGGACTAGCGGGGAGACAAGAGACCCAGTACTTC.

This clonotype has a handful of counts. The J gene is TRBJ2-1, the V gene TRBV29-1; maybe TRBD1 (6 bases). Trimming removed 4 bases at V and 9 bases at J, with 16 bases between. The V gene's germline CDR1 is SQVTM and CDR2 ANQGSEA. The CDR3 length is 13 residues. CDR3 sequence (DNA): TGCAGCGTTGGAGGGGGAGTTCTTGGTGAGCAGTTCTTC. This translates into CSVGGGVLGEQFF.

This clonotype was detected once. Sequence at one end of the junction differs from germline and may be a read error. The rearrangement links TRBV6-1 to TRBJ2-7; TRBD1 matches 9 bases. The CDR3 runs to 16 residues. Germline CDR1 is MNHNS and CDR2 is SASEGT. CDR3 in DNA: TGTGCCAGCAGTGGGTTGGACAGGGGCTTCGGCTACGTGCAGTACTTC. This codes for CASSGLDRGFGYVQYF.

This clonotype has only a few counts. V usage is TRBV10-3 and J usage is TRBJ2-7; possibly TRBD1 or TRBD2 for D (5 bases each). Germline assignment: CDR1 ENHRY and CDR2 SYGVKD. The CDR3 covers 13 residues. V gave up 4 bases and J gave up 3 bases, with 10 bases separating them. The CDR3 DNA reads TGTGCCATCAGTGCGGGACGGGACTACGAGCAGTACTTC. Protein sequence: CAISAGRDYEQYF.

The CDR3 protein is CASSFRGADYGYTF. The DNA for the CDR3 is TGTGCCAGCAGCTTTCGGGGGGCGGACTATGGCTACACCTTC. The chain combines TRBV5-5 with TRBJ1-2; D may be TRBD1 (6 bases). The germline gives CDR1 SGHKS, CDR2 YYEKEE (reference sequence). This CDR3 has 14 amino acids. V lost 2 bases and J 3 bases, leaving 11 bases between the germline ends.

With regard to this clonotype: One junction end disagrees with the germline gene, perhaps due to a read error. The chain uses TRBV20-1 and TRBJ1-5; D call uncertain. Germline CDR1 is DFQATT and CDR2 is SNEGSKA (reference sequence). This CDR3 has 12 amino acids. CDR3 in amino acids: CRARGPNQPQHF. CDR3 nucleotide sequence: TGCAGGGCTAGAGGGCCCAATCAGCCCCAGCATTTT.

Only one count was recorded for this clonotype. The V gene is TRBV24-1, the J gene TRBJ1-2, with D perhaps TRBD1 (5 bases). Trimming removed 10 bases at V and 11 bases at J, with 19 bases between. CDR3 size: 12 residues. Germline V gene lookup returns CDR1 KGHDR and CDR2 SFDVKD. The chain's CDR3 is CATWLQGPRYTF. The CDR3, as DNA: TGTGCCACATGGTTGCAGGGTCCCAGATACACCTTC.

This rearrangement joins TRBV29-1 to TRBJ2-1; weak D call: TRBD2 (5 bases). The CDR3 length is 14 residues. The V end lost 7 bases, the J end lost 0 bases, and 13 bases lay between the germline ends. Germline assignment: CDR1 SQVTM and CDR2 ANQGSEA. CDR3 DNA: TGCAGCGCTTCGCCGGGGTACTCCTACAATGAGCAGTTCTTC. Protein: CSASPGYSYNEQFF.

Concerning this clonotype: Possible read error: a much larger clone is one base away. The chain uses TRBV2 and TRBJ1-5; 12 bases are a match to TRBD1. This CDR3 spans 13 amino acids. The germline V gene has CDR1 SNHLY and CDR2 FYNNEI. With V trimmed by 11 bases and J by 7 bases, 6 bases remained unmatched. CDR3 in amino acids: CAAGTGGGQPQHF. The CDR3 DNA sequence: TGTGCCGCCGGGACAGGGGGCGGACAGCCCCAGCATTTT.

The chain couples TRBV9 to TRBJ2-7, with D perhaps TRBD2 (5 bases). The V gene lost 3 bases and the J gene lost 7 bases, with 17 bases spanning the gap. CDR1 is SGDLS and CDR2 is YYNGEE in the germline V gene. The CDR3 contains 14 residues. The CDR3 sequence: CASSGDGSENEQYF. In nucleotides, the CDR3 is TGTGCCAGCAGCGGAGATGGTAGCGAGAATGAGCAGTACTTC.

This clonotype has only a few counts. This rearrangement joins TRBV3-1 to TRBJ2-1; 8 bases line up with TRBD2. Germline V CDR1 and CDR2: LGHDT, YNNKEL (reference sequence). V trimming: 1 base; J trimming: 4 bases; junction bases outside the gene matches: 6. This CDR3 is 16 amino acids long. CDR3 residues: CASSQAAGLVYNEQFF. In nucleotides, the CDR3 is TGTGCCAGCAGCCAAGCAGCGGGACTAGTGTACAATGAGCAGTTCTTC.

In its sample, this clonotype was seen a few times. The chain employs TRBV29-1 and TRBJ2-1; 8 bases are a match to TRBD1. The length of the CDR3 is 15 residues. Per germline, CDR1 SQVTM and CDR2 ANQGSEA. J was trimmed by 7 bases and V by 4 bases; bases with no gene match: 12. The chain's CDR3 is CSVVKGQGAGNEQFF. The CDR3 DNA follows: TGCAGCGTTGTGAAGGGGCAGGGGGCGGGAAATGAGCAGTTCTTC.

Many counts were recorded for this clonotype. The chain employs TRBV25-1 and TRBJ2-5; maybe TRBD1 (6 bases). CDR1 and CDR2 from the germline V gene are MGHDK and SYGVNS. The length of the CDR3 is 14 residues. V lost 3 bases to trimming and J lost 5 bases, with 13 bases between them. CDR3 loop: CASSDQGPRETQYF. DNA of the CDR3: TGTGCCAGCAGTGATCAGGGGCCCAGGGAGACCCAGTACTTC.

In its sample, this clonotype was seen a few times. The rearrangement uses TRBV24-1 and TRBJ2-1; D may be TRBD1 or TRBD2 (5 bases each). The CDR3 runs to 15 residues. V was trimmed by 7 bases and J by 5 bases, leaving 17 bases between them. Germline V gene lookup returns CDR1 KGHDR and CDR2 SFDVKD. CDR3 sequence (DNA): TGTGCCACCAGGCCGGGACGGACACAGAACAATGAGCAGTTCTTC. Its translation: CATRPGRTQNNEQFF.

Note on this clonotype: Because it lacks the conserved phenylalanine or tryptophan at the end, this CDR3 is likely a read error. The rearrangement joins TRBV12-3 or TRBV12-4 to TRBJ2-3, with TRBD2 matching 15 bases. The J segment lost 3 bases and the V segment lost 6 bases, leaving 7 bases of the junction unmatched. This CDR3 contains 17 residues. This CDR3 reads CASSRGLAGGLTDTQYC. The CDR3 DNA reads TGTGCCAGCAGCCGAGGACTAGCGGGAGGGCTTACAGATACGCAGTATTGT.

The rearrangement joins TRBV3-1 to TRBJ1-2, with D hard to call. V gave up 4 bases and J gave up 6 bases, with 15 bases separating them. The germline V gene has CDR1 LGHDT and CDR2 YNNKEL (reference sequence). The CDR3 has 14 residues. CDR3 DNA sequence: TGTGCCAGCAGCCCGCCCCATGACGGTGATGGCTACACCTTC. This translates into CASSPPHDGDGYTF.

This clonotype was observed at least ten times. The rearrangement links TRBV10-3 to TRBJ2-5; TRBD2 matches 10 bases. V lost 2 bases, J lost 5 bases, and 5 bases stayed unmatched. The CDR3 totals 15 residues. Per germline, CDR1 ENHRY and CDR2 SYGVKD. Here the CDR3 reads CAISEPSGSSETQYF. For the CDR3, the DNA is TGTGCCATCAGTGAGCCTAGCGGGAGTTCTGAGACCCAGTACTTC.

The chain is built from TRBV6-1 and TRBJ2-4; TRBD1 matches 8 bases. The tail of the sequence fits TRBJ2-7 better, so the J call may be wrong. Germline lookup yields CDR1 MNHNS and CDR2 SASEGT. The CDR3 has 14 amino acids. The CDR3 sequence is CASRLDRDTYEQYF. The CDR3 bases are TGTGCCAGCAGACTGGACAGGGATACCTACGAGCAGTACTTC.

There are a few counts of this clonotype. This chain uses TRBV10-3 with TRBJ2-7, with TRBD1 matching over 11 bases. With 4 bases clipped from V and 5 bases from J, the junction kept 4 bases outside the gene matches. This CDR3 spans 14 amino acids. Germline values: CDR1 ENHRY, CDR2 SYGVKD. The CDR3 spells CAISGGTGGNEQYF. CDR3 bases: TGTGCCATCAGTGGCGGGACAGGGGGTAACGAGCAGTACTTC.

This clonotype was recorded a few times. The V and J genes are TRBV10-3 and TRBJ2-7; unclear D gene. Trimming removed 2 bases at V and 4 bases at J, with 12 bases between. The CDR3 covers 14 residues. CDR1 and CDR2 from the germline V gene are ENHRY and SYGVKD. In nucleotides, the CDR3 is TGTGCCATCAGTGAGGGTCAGGTGGGTTACGAGCAGTACTTC. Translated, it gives CAISEGQVGYEQYF.

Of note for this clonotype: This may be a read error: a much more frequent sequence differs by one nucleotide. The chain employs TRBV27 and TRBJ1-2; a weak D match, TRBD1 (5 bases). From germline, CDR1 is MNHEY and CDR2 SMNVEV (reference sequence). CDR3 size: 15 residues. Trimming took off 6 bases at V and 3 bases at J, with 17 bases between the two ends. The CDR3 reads CASSSSWGGDYGYTF. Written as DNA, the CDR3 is TGTGCCAGCAGCTCCTCTTGGGGCGGCGACTATGGCTACACCTTC.